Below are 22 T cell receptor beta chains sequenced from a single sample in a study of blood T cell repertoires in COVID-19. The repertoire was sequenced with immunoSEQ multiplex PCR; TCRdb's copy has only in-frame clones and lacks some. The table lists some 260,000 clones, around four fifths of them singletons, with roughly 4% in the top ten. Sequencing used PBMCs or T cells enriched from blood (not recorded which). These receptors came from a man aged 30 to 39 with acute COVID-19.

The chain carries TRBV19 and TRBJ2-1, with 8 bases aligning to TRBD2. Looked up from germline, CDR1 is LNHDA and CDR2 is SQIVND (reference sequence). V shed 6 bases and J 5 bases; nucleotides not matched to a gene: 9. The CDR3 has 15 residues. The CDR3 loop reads CASSGTRAGDNEQFF. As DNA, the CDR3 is TGTGCCAGTAGCGGGACTAGAGCCGGAGACAATGAGCAGTTCTTC.

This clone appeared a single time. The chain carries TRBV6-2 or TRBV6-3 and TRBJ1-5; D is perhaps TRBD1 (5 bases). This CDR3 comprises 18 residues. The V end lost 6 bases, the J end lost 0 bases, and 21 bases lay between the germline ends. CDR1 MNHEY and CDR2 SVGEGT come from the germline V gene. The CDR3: CASSPQFSGGNSNQPQHF. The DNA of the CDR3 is TGTGCCAGCAGCCCTCAATTTTCGGGGGGGAATAGCAATCAGCCCCAGCATTTT.

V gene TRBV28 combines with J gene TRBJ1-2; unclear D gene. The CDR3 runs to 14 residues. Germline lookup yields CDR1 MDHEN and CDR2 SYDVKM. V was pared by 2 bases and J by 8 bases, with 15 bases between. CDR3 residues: CASSLRPSGLGYTF. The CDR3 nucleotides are TGTGCCAGCAGTTTACGCCCTTCGGGGTTGGGCTACACCTTC.

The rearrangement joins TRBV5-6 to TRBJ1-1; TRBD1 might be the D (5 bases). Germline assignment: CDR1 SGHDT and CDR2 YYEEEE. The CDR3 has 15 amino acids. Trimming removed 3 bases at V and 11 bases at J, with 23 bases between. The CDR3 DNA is TGTGCCAGCAGCTATGTGCAGGGTCGAGACCCAGAGGCTTTCTTT. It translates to CASSYVQGRDPEAFF.

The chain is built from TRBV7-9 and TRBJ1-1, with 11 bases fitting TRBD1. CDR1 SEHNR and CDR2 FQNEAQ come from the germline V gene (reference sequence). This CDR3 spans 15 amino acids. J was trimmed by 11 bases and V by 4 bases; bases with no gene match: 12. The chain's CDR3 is CASSSYRTGGAGAFF. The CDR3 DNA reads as TGTGCCAGCAGCTCCTATAGGACAGGGGGCGCAGGGGCTTTCTTT.

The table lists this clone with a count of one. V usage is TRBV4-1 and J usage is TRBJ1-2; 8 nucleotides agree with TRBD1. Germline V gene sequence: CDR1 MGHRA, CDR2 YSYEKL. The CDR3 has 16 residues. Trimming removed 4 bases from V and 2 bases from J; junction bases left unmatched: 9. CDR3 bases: TGCGCCAGCAGCCTGGACAGGGCCTCAACCAACTATGGCTACACCTTC. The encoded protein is CASSLDRASTNYGYTF.

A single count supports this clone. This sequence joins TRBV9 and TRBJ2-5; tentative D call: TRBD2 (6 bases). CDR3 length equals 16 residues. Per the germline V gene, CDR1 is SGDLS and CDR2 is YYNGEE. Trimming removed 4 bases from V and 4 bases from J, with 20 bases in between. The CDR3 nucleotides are TGTGCCAGCAGCAGGTTAGGGGACGGAGGGTTAGAGACCCAGTACTTC. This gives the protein CASSRLGDGGLETQYF.

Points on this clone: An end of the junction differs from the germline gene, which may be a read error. The CDR3 protein is CASSVGDGKGGYTF. CDR3 bases: TGTGCCAGCAGCGTGGGCGATGGGAAGGGGGGCTACACCTTC. The chain joins TRBV5-1 to TRBJ1-2; D perhaps matches TRBD1 (5 bases). CDR3 length equals 14 residues. Germline V gives CDR1 SGHRS, CDR2 YFSETQ.

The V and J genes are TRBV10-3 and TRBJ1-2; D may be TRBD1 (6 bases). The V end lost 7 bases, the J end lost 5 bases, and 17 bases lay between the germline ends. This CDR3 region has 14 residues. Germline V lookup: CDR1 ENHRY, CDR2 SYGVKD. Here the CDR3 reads CAIMGQGKGYGYTF. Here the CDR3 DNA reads TGTGCCATCATGGGGCAGGGGAAAGGTTATGGCTACACCTTC.

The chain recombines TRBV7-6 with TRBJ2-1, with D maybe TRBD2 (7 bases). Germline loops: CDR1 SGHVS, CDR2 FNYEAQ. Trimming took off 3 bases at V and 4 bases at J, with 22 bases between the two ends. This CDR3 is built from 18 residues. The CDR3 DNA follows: TGTGCCAGCAGCTTTGTTTCACAGGGAGCGGGACCATACAATGAGCAGTTCTTC. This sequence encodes CASSFVSQGAGPYNEQFF. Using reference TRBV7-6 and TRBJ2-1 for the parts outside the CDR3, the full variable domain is GAGVSQSPRYKVTKRGQDVALRCDPISGHVSLYWYRQALGQGPEFLTYFNYEAQQDKSGLPNDRFSAERPEGSISTLTIQRTEQRDSAMYRCASSFVSQGAGPYNEQFFGPGTRLTVL.

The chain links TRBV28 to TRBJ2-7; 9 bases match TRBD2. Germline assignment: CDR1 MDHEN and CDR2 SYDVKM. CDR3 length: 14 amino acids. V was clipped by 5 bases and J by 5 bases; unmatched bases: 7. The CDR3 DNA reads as TGTGCCAGCAGTCCCGCCGGACTAGCGAACGAGCAGTACGTC. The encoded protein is CASSPAGLANEQYV.

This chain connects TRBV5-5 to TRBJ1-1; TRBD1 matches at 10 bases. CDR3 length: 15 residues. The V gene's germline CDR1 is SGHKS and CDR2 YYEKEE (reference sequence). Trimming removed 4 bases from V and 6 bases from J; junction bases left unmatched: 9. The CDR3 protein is CASSSRQGAFPEAFF. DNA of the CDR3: TGTGCCAGCAGCAGCAGACAGGGGGCCTTCCCTGAAGCTTTCTTT.

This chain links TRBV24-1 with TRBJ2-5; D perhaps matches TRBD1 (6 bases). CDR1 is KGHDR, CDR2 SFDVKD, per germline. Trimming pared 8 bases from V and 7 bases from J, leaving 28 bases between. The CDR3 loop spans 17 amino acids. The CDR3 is CATINSLDRKVRGTQYF. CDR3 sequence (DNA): TGTGCCACCATCAACTCCCTCGACAGGAAGGTTAGGGGGACCCAGTACTTC.

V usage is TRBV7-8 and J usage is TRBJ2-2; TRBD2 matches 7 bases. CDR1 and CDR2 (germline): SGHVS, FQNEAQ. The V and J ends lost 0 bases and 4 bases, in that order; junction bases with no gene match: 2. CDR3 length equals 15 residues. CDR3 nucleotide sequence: TGTGCCAGCAGCTTAGCGGGCGGGAGCACCGGGGAGCTGTTTTTT. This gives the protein CASSLAGGSTGELFF.

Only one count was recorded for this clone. CDR3 sequence (DNA): TGTGCCTGCGGTTCGGAGGGGACGTTCGGGGAGCTGTTTTTT. Residues: CACGSEGTFGELFF. V gene TRBV30 combines with J gene TRBJ2-2, with D possibly TRBD2 on 6 matching bases. The V gene lost 6 bases and the J gene lost 7 bases, with 18 bases spanning the gap. This CDR3 has 14 residues. From germline, CDR1 is GTSNPN and CDR2 SVGIG (reference sequence).

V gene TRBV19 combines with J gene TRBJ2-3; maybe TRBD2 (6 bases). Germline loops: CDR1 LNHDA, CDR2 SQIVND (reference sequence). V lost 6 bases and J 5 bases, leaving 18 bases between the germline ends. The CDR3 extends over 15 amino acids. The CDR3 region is CASSAGLSGVDTQYF. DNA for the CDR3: TGTGCCAGTAGCGCGGGACTCTCCGGGGTAGATACGCAGTATTTT.

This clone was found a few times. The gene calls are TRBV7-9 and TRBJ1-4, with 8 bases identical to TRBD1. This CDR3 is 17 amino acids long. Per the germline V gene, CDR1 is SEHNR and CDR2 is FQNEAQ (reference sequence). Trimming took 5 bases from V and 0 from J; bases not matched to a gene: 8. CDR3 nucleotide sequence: TGTGCCAGCAGCGCGGGACAGGAGGGGACAACTAATGAAAAACTGTTTTTT. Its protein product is CASSAGQEGTTNEKLFF. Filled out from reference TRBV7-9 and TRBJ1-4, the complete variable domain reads DTGVSQNPRHKITKRGQNVTFRCDPISEHNRLYWYRQTLGQGPEFLTYFQNEAQLEKSRLLSDRFSAERPKGSFSTLEIQRTEQGDSAMYLCASSAGQEGTTNEKLFFGSGTQLSVL.

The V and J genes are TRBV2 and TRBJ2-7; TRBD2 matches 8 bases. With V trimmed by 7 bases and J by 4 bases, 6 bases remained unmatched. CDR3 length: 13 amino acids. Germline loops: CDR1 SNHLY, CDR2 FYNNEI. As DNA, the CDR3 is TGTGCCAGCACGGCTAGCGGGTCATACGAGCAGTACGTC. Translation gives CASTASGSYEQYV.

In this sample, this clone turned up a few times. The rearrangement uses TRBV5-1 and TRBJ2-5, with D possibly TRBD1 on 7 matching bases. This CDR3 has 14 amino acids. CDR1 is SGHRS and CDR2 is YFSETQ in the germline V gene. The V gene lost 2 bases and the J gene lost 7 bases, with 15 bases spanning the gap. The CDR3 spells CASSFTAQGGTQYF. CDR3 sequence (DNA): TGCGCCAGCAGCTTTACCGCTCAGGGGGGGACCCAGTACTTC.

DNA for the CDR3: TGTGCCAGCAGTCGGGAGGACTACACCTTC. Residues: CASSREDYTF. The rearrangement links TRBV7-9 to TRBJ1-2; D is undetermined. The CDR3 spans 10 residues. Germline lookup yields CDR1 SEHNR and CDR2 FQNEAQ (reference sequence). Trimming stripped 6 bases from V and 10 bases from J, with 9 bases between.

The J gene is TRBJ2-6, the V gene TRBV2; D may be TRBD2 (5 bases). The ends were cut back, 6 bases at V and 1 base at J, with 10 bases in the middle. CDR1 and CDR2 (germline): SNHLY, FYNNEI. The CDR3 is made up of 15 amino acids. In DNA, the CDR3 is TGTGCCAGCAGCCCACTAGGTTCTGGGGCCAACGTCCTGACTTTC. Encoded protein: CASSPLGSGANVLTF.

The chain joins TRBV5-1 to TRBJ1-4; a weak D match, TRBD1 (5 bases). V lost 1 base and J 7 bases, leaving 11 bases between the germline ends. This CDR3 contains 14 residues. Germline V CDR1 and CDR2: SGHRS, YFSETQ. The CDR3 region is CASSLTGVGEKLFF. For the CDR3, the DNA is TGCGCCAGCAGCTTGACGGGGGTGGGTGAAAAACTGTTTTTT.